Below are 18 T cell receptor beta chains sequenced from a single sample in a study of blood T cell repertoires in COVID-19. Profiled with immunoSEQ multiplex PCR; TCRdb holds only in-frame clones, not every one. The sample includes about 32,000 clones, approximately 86% seen only once; the top ten take approximately 5.7%. The sequencing input was peripheral blood. These receptor sequences come from an elderly woman with active or convalescent COVID-19.

The rearrangement uses TRBV10-3 and TRBJ1-1; D is undetermined. Trimming pared 6 bases from V and 0 bases from J, leaving 11 bases between. The germline V gene has CDR1 ENHRY and CDR2 SYGVKD. The CDR3 has 14 residues. The CDR3 DNA sequence: TGTGCCATCAGACCGACAAAGATGAACACTGAAGCTTTCTTT. Translating gives CAIRPTKMNTEAFF.

This clone has only one observation. The J gene is TRBJ2-3, the V gene TRBV6-2 or TRBV6-3, with 12 nucleotides matching TRBD2. Looked up from germline, CDR1 is MNHEY and CDR2 is SVGEGT. The CDR3 has 19 residues. V dropped 2 bases and J dropped 0; count of bases not matched to a gene: 9. As DNA, the CDR3 is TGTGCCAGCAGTTACGCGGGCACTAGCGGGGGGAGGAGCACAGATACGCAGTATTTT. As protein: CASSYAGTSGGRSTDTQYF.

Only one count was recorded for this clone. DNA for the CDR3: TGTGCCAGCAGTAGACAGCCCCCAACTAATGAAAAACTGTTTTTT. This encodes CASSRQPPTNEKLFF. The chain combines TRBV2 with TRBJ1-4; perhaps TRBD1 as D (5 bases). V was cut by 5 bases and J by 0 bases, with 10 bases left in between. Looked up from germline, CDR1 is SNHLY and CDR2 is FYNNEI. The CDR3 is made up of 15 amino acids.

This sequence joins TRBV5-1 and TRBJ2-1; tentatively, D is TRBD1 (5 bases). Germline assignment: CDR1 SGHRS and CDR2 YFSETQ. The CDR3 spans 16 residues. Trimming took off 0 bases at V and 3 bases at J, with 13 bases between the two ends. Here the CDR3 DNA reads TGCGCCAGCAGCTTGGCCGAAGGGGCAGGCTACAATGAGCAGTTCTTC. It codes for CASSLAEGAGYNEQFF.

The chain combines TRBV5-1 with TRBJ1-4, with D tentatively TRBD1 (5 bases). This CDR3 has 17 amino acids. Germline lookup yields CDR1 SGHRS and CDR2 YFSETQ. Trimming pared 6 bases from V and 0 bases from J, leaving 18 bases between. The CDR3 loop is CASTRGGDPATNEKLFF. CDR3 in DNA: TGCGCCAGCACCCGCGGAGGGGATCCCGCAACTAATGAAAAACTGTTTTTT.

The rearrangement joins TRBV5-4 to TRBJ2-4, with 7 nucleotides matching TRBD2. Trimming cost V 1 base and J 0 bases; bases outside gene matches: 10. Germline lookup yields CDR1 SGHNT and CDR2 YYREEE (reference sequence). The CDR3 is made up of 18 amino acids. The chain's CDR3 is CASSLSFGGNLAKNIQYF. The CDR3 DNA sequence: TGTGCCAGCAGCTTGAGTTTCGGGGGGAATCTAGCCAAAAACATTCAGTACTTC.

The chain carries TRBV3-1 (or the pseudogene TRBV3-2) and TRBJ1-2, with D possibly TRBD1 on 5 matching bases. In germline, CDR1 is LGHDT, CDR2 YNNKEL (reference sequence). CDR3 length: 12 amino acids. V lost 1 base and J lost 8, with 8 bases in between. The CDR3 DNA follows: TGTGCCAGCAGCCAAGTCTCAGGGGGCTACACCTTC. Translation: CASSQVSGGYTF.

The J gene is TRBJ1-4, the V gene TRBV2, with a tentative D call TRBD1 (5 bases). Germline CDR1 SNHLY, CDR2 FYNNEI. The ends were cut back, 4 bases at V and 0 bases at J, with 9 bases in the middle. CDR3 size: 15 residues. The CDR3 nucleotides read TGTGCCAGCAGTGGGACACTTGCAACTAATGAAAAACTGTTTTTT. Amino acid sequence: CASSGTLATNEKLFF.

The table lists this clone with a count of one. J is TRBJ2-6 and V is TRBV29-1; 8 bases fit TRBD1. V dropped 6 bases and J dropped 0; count of bases not matched to a gene: 7. There are 16 residues in the CDR3. Germline assignment: CDR1 SQVTM and CDR2 ANQGSEA. CDR3 in amino acids: CSVGTGGGSGANVLTF. CDR3 in DNA: TGCAGCGTGGGTACAGGGGGAGGCTCTGGGGCCAACGTCCTGACTTTC. Looking up the rest from reference TRBV29-1 and TRBJ2-6 gives the full variable domain: SAVISQKPSRDICQRGTSLTIQCQVDSQVTMMFWYRQQPGQSLTLIATANQGSEATYESGFVIDKFPISRPNLTFSTLTVSNMSPEDSSIYLCSVGTGGGSGANVLTFGAGSRLTVL.

As DNA, the CDR3 is TGTGCCAGCAGTGAAGGGATGACGACAGGGGCTGGGGCCAACGTCCTGACTTTC. It is translated as CASSEGMTTGAGANVLTF. This chain connects TRBV6-1 to TRBJ2-6, with 8 bases matching TRBD1. Germline V CDR1 and CDR2: MNHNS, SASEGT. The ends lost 1 base at V and 2 bases at J; junction bases unmatched: 7. The length of the CDR3 is 18 residues.

The V call is TRBV6-6, the J call TRBJ1-2, with 7 nucleotides matching TRBD1. V was clipped by 11 bases and J by 6 bases; unmatched bases: 12. The CDR3 runs to 13 residues. CDR1 MNHNY and CDR2 SVGAGI come from the germline V gene (reference sequence). The chain's CDR3 is CAVSDRITDGYTF. The CDR3 DNA is TGTGCCGTCTCGGACAGGATCACCGATGGCTACACCTTC.

V is TRBV5-4 and J is TRBJ2-3; possible D gene TRBD2, 6 bases. CDR1 is SGHNT and CDR2 is YYREEE in the germline V gene (reference sequence). The germline V and J ends were trimmed by 3 bases and 7 bases, with 18 bases remaining between them. The CDR3 length is 15 residues. The CDR3 spells CASSSGTPRSNTQYF. In DNA form, the CDR3 reads TGTGCCAGCAGCTCGGGGACTCCACGGTCGAATACGCAGTATTTT.

This sequence joins TRBV5-1 and TRBJ2-3; TRBD1 aligns across 10 bases. The germline V gene encodes CDR1 SGHRS and CDR2 YFSETQ. The V segment lost 2 bases and the J segment 7 bases; nucleotides outside the gene matches: 7. The CDR3 covers 15 residues. The CDR3 loop reads CASSLTGQGLHTQYF. CDR3 bases: TGCGCCAGCAGCTTAACGGGACAGGGGCTCCATACGCAGTATTTT.

The chain combines TRBV7-2 with TRBJ2-5; maybe TRBD2 (6 bases). The CDR3 length is 15 residues. V shed 5 bases and J shed 4 bases, with 17 bases lying between them. Germline lookup yields CDR1 SGHTA and CDR2 FQGNSA. The CDR3 sequence: CASSAMSLGGETQYF. The DNA for the CDR3 is TGTGCCAGCAGCGCAATGTCGTTGGGGGGAGAGACCCAGTACTTC.

The chain has TRBV6-4 and TRBJ2-5, with TRBD2 matching over 9 bases. There are 13 residues in the CDR3. From germline, CDR1 is MRHNA and CDR2 SNTAGT. Losses at the gene ends were 1 base for V and 10 bases for J; bases not matched to a gene: 4. This CDR3 is CASSDLAGAVQYF. CDR3 in DNA: TGTGCCAGCAGTGACTTAGCGGGAGCGGTCCAGTACTTC.

V usage is TRBV11-1 and J usage is TRBJ1-1, with D perhaps TRBD1 (5 bases). The V gene lost 2 bases and the J gene lost 4 bases, with 11 bases spanning the gap. The CDR3 extends over 14 amino acids. Germline V gives CDR1 SGHAT, CDR2 FQDESV (reference sequence). CDR3 nucleotides: TGTGCCAGCAGCTTACTAGGGGCGACCACTGAAGCTTTCTTT. Residues: CASSLLGATTEAFF. The complete variable domain, with remaining parts taken from reference TRBV11-1 and TRBJ1-1, reads EAEVAQSPRYKITEKSQAVAFWCDPISGHATLYWYRQILGQGPELLVQFQDESVVDDSQLPKDRFSAERLKGVDSTLKIQPAELGDSAMYLCASSLLGATTEAFFGQGTRLTVV.

The chain recombines TRBV10-3 with TRBJ1-2; 9 positions agree with TRBD1. Trimming cost V 6 bases and J 2 bases; bases outside gene matches: 4. This CDR3 spans 14 amino acids. The germline CDR1 and CDR2 sequences are ENHRY and SYGVKD. The CDR3 protein is CAIRNTGGNYGYTF. The CDR3 nucleotides are TGTGCCATCAGGAACACAGGGGGCAACTATGGCTACACCTTC.

This clone was observed once. This sequence joins TRBV12-1 and TRBJ2-7; the table names TRBD2, a call not compared with the DNA. TRBV12-1 is given as a pseudogene. The CDR3 loop spans 13 amino acids. DNA for the CDR3: TGTGCCAGCATCCGGGGGGGCCGGGACGAGCAGTACTTC. Amino acids: CASIRGGRDEQYF.